Only one count was recorded for the clone carrying this T cell receptor (beta chain). Antigen unknown. The data originate from a study of CD8+CD57+ T cells in acquired aplastic anemia. About the research overall: Yields of DNA that came from sorted CD4+ and CD8+ cells averaged approximately 3.2 ug. Study conclusions and caveats: Found in both controls and patients were around 29 CD8+ CDR3 sequences. Significance was not reached for CD8+ Simpson's diversity between patients and controls.

Whoever was chosen for sequencing had shown CD8+CD57+ cell expansion by flow cytometry. Each of the patients presented with severe acquired aplastic anemia. The germline V gene encodes CDR1 DFQATT and CDR2 SNEGSKA (reference sequence). This CDR3 has 14 residues. The V and J ends lost 5 bases and 2 bases, in that order; junction bases with no gene match: 7. TCR beta VDJ and CDR3 profiles were obtained from a genomic DNA template. TCRdb independently ran MiXCR on the reads; one entry per CDR3 protein. The table records around 170,000 distinct CDR3 sequences, 48% of them present only once. The rearrangement joins TRBV20-1 to TRBJ2-7; 9 bases match TRBD2. Sequenced: sorted CD4+, CD8+, or CD8+CD57+ T cells (not recorded which) from PBMCs. The clonotype originates from a human donor with aplastic anemia. The CDR3 DNA reads TGCAGTGCTCTGGAGACTAGCGGAACCTACGAGCAGTACTTC. Translated, it gives CSALETSGTYEQYF.